The entry that follows covers one T cell receptor (beta chain) sequence. Its antigen is not known. At one of its ends the junction is not consistent with the germline gene, which may arise from a read error. The data were obtained in a study of blood T cells in healthy people across ages. The CDR3 loop spans 11 amino acids. Germline V gene sequence: CDR1 SGHAT, CDR2 FQNNGV. Through a sample-barcoded 5' primer and a J-beta primer mix, a second PCR was run for roughly 7 to 11 cycles. Every cDNA molecule carried a tag from a template-switch adaptor bearing 12 random nucleotides. TCRdb re-called the 5' RACE reads with MiXCR, one entry per CDR3 protein. Of hundreds of thousands of distinct CDR3 sequences in the sample, about 30% are singletons; the top ten hold about 15%. General observations from the study: Any conclusive comparison of naive versus antigen-experienced cells was prevented by using unsorted PBMCs. There was a strong correlation between TCR beta diversity and naive T cell percentage.

Healthy Russian Caucasian donors spanned ages roughly 6 to 90 years. This receptor was identified in a woman of 80 years or more in good health. The specimen sequenced was blood. V usage is TRBV11-2 and J usage is TRBJ2-5; D unclear. Here the CDR3 reads CTSSSGETQYF. The CDR3 nucleotides read TGTACCAGCAGCTCTGGCGAGACCCAGTACTTC.